The entry that follows covers one TCR beta chain sequence. Germline trimming cut 4 bases from V and 7 bases from J; bases unmatched to any gene: 9. The CDR3 consists of 16 residues. Germline CDR1 is GTSNPN and CDR2 is SVGIG (reference sequence). This entry belongs to a study of T cell responses to AZD1222 COVID-19 vaccine. Assay: immunoSEQ multiplex PCR; the TCRdb copy retains only in-frame clones and omits some. The data hold some 110,000 clones, with around 89% observed a single time. The J gene is TRBJ1-6, the V gene TRBV30; TRBD1 matches 11 bases. Sequenced here: peripheral blood, sampled on day 0 of AZD1222 vaccination. This TCR was sampled from an adult in good health. The CDR3 region has the DNA TGTGCCTGGACCCTGGACAGGGGGCGTTTCAATTCACCCCTCCACTTT. Its translation is CAWTLDRGRFNSPLHF. The full variable domain, completed using reference TRBV30 and TRBJ1-6, is SQTIHQWPATLVQPVGSPLSLECTVEGTSNPNLYWYRQAAGRGLQLLFYSVGIGQISSEVPQNLSASRPQDRQFILSSKKLLLSDSGFYLCAWTLDRGRFNSPLHFGNGTRLTVT.